This T cell receptor (beta chain) emerged from a study of blood T cell repertoires in COVID-19. Trimming cost V 0 bases and J 4 bases, with 12 bases left between them. The CDR3 spans 15 residues. Germline V gene sequence: CDR1 SEHNR, CDR2 FQNEAQ (reference sequence). Produced via immunoSEQ multiplex PCR; TCRdb's table is partial and in-frame only. The profile covers 100,000 or so clones, with roughly 80% appearing a single time and just under 20% taken by the ten largest. The genes are TRBV7-9 and TRBJ1-2; D might be TRBD1 (5 bases). The specimen was peripheral blood. The sequence was obtained from a woman aged 70-85 years with acute or convalescent COVID-19. CDR3 amino acids: CASSLASQGFYGYTF. The CDR3, as DNA: TGTGCCAGCAGCTTAGCTAGCCAGGGCTTCTATGGCTACACCTTC.